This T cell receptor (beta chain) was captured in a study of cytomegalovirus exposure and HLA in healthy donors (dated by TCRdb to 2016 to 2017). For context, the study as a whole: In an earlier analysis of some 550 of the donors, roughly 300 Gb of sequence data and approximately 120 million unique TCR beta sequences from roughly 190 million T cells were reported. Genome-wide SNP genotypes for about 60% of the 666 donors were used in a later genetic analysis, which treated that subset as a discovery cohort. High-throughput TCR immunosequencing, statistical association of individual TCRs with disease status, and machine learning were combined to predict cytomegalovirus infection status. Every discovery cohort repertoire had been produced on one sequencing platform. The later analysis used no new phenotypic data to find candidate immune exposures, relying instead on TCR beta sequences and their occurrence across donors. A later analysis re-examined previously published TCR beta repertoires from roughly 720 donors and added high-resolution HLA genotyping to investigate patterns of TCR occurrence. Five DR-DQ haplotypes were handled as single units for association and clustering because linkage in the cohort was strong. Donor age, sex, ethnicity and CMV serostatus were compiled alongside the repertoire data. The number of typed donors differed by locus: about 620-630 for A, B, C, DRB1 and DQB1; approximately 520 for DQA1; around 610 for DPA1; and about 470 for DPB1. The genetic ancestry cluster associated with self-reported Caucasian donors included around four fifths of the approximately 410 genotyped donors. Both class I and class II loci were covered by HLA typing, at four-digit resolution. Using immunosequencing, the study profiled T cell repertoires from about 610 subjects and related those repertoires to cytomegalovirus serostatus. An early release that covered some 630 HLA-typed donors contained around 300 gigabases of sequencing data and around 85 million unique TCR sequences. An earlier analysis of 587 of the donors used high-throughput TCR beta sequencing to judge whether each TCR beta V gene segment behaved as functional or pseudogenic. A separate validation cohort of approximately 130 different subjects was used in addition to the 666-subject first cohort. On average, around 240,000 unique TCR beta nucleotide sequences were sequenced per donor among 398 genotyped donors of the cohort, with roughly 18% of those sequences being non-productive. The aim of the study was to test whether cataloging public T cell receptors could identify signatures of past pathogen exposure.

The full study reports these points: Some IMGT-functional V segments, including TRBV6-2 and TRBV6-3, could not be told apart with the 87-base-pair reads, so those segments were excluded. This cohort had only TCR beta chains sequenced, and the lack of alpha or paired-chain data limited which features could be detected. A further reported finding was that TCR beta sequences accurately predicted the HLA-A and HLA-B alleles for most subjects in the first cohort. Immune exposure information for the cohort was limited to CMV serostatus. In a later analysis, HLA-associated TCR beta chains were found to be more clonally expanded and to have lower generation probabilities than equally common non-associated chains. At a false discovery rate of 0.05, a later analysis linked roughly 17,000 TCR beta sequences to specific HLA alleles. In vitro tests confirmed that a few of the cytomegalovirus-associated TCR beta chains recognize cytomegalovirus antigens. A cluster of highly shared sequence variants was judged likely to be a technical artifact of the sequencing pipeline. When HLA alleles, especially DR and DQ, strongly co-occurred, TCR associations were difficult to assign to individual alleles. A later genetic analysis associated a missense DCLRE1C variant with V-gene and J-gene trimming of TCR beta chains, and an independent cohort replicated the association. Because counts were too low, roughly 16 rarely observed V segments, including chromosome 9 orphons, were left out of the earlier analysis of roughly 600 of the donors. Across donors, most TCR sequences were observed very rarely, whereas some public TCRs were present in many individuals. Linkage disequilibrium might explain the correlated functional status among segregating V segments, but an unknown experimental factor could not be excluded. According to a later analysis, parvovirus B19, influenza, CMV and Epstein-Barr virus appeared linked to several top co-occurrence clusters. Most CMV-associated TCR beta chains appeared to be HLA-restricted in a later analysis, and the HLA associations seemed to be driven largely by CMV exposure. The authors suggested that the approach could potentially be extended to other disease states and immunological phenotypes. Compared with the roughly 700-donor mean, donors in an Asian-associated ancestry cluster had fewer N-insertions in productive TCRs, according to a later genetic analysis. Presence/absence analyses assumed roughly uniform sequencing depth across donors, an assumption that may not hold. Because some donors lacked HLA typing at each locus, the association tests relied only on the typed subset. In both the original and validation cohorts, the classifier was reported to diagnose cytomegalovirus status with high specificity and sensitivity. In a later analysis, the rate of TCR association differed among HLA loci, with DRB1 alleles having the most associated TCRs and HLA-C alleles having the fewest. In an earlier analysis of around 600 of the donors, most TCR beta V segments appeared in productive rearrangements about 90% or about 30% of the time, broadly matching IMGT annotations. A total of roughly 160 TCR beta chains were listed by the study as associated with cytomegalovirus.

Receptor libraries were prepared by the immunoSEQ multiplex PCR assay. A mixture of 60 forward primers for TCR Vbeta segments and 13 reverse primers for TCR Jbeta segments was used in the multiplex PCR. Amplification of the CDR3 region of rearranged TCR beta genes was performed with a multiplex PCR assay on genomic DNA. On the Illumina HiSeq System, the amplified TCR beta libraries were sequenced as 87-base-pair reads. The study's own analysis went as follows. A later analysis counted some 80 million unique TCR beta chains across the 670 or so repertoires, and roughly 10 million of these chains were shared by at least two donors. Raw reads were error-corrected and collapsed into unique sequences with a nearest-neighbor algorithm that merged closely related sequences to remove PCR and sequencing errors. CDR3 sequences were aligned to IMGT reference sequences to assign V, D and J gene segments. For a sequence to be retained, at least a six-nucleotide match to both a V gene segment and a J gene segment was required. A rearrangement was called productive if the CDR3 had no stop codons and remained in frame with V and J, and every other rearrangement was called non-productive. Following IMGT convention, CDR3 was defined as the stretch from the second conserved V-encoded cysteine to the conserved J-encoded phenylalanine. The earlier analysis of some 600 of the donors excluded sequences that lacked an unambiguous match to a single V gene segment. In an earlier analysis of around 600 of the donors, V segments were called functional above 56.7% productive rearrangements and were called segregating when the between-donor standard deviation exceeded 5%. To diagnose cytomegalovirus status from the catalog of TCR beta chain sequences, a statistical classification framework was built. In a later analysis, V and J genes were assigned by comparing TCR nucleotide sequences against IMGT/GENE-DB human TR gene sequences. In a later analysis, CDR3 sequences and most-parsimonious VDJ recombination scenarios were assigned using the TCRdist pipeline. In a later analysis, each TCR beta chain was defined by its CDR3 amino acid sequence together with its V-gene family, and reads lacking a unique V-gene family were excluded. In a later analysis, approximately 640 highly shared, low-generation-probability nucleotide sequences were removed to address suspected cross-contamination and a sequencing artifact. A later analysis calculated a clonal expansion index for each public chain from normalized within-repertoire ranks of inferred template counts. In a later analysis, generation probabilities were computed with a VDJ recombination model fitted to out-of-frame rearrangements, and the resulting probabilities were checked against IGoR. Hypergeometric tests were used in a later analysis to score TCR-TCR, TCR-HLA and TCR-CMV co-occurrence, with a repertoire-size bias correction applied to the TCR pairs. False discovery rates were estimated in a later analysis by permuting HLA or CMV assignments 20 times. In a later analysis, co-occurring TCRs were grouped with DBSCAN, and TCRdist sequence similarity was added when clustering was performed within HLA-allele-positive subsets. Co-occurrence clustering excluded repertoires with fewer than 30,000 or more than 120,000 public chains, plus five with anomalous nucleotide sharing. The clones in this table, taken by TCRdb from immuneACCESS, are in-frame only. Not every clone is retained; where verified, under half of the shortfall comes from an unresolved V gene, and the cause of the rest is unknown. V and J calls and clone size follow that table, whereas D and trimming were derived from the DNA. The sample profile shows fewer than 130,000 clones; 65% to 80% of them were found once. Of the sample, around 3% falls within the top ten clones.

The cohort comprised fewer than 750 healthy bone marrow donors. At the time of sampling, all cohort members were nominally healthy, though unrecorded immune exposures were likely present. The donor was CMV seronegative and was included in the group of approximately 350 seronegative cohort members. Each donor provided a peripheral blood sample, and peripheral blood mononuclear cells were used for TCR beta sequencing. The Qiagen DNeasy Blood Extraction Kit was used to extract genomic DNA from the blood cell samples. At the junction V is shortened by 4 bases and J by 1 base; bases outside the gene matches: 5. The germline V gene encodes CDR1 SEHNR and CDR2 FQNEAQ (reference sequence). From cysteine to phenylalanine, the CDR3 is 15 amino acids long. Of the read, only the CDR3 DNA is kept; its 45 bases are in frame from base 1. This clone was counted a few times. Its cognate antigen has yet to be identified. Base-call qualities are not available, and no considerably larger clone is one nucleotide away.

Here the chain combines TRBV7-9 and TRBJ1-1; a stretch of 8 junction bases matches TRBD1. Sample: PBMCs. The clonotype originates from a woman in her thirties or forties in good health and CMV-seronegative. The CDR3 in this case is CASSSSRGQNTEAFF. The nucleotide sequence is TGTGCCAGCAGCTCATCCAGGGGGCAGAACACTGAAGCTTTCTTT.